The present T cell receptor beta chain was sequenced within a study of a mutant IDH1 vaccine in newly diagnosed glioma. The overall study: Of treated patients, approximately 60% were men and roughly 38% women, averaging around 44 years.

Comment on this clone: Its antigen remains unidentified.

This CDR3 contains 15 residues. Documented time point: week 23, last vaccination. Every vaccination contained 300 ug of the mutant IDH1 20-mer peptide and was paired with topical imiquimod. Here immunoSEQ multiplex PCR was the method, and the copy in TCRdb shows in-frame clones only, minus some. The sample has about 86,000 clones; 65% to 90% are singletons. The clonotype was recovered from a man aged 30-40 years with glioma. Some clones in this sample may be carry-over from other donors' samples. The chain recombines TRBV12-2 with TRBJ2-5; no check of the table's D call, TRBD2, against the DNA was made. TRBV12-2 is marked as a pseudogene. Sequences were derived from PBMCs, sampled from a glioma patient whose treatment included an IDH1 peptide vaccine. The CDR3 DNA sequence: TGTGCAAGTCCTAGCGATGGGGACCCACAAGAGACCCAGTACTTC. It specifies CASPSDGDPQETQYF.